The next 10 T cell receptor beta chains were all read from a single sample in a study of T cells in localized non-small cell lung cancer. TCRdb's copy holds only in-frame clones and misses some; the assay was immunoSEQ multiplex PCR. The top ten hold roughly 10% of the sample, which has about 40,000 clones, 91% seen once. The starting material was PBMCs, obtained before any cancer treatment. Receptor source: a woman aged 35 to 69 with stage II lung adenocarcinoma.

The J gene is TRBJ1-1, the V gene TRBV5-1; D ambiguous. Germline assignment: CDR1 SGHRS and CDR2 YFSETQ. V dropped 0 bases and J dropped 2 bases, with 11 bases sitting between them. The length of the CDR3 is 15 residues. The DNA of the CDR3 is TGCGCCAGCAGCTTGGGTTGGGGAACCAACACTGAAGCTTTCTTT. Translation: CASSLGWGTNTEAFF.

The CDR3 region is CASTIGQGGADTQYF. The CDR3 DNA reads as TGTGCCAGCACCATCGGACAGGGGGGTGCAGATACGCAGTATTTT. This chain uses TRBV7-2 with TRBJ2-3, with 10 bases fitting TRBD1. With V trimmed by 7 bases and J by 4 bases, 8 bases remained unmatched. Germline assignment: CDR1 SGHTA and CDR2 FQGNSA. There are 15 residues in the CDR3.

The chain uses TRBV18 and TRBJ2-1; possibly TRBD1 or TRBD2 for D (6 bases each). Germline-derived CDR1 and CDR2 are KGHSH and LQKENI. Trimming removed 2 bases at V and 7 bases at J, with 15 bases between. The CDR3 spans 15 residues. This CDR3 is CASSPRGVQDNEQFF. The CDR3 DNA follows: TGTGCCAGCTCACCAAGGGGGGTGCAGGATAATGAGCAGTTCTTC.

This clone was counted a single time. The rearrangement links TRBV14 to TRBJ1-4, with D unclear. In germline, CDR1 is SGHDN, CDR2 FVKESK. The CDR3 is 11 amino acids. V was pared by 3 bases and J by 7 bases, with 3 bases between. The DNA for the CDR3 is TGTGCCAGCAGCCACCGTGAAAAACTGTTTTTT. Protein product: CASSHREKLFF.

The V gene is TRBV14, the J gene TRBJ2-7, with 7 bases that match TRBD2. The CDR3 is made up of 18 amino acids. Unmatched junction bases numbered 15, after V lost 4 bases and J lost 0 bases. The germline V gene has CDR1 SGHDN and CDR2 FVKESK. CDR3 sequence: CASSPPPRPSGLSYEQYF. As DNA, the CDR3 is TGTGCCAGCAGCCCCCCCCCACGACCTAGCGGCCTCTCCTACGAGCAGTACTTC. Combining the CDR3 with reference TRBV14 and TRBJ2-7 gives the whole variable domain EAGVTQFPSHSVIEKGQTVTLRCDPISGHDNLYWYRRVMGKEIKFLLHFVKESKQDESGMPNNRFLAERTGGTYSTLKVQPAELEDSGVYFCASSPPPRPSGLSYEQYFGPGTRLTVT.

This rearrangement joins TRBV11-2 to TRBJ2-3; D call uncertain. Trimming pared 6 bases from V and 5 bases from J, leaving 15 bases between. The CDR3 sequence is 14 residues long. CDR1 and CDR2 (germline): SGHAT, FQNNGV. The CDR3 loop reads CASSLMAIGDTQYF. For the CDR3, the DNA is TGTGCCAGCAGTTTAATGGCTATAGGAGATACGCAGTATTTT.

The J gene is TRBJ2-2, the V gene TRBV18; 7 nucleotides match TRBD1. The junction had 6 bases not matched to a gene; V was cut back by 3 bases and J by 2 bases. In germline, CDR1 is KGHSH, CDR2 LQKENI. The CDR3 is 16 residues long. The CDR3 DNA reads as TGTGCCAGCTCACCCCGCAGGGACAGTAACACCGGGGAGCTGTTTTTT. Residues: CASSPRRDSNTGELFF.

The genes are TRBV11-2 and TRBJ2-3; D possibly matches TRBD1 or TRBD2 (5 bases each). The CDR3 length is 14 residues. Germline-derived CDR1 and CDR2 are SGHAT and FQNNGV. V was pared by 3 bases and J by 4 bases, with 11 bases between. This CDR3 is CASSFGVGADTQYF. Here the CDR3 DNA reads TGTGCCAGCAGCTTCGGGGTAGGGGCAGATACGCAGTATTTT.

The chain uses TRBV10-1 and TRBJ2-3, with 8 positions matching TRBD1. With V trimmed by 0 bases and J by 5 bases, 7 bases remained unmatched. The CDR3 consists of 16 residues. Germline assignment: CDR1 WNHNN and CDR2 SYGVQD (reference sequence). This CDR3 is CASSESGRGQLDTQYF. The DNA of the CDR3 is TGCGCCAGCAGTGAGTCGGGCAGGGGGCAACTAGATACGCAGTATTTT.

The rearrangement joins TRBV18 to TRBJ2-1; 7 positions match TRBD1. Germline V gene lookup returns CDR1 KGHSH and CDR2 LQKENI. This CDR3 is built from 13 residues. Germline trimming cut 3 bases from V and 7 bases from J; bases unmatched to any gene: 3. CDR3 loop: CASSPTGVNEQFF. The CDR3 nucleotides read TGTGCCAGCTCACCTACAGGGGTAAATGAGCAGTTCTTC.